This T cell receptor beta chain was sequenced for a study of shared clonotypes between healthy human individuals (TCRdb year 2020). With regard to the full study: The cohort included a few men and a couple of women between 18 and 49 years of age. For each donor, CD4 naive and CD4 memory were each run on three plates, CD8 naive on two plates, and CD8 memory on one plate. Blood TCR repertoires of several healthy adults were deeply sequenced to estimate repertoire size and the extent of clonotype sharing between individuals. Different laboratories and diverse techniques were used to prepare libraries and sequence TCR repertoires, to increase sequencing depth and limit assay-specific biases. Per donor, leukapheresis produced somewhere between about 0.85 and 10 billion PBMCs. Results and caveats for the whole study, not just this receptor: Sampling was restricted to blood, and TCR repertoires in tissues likely differ from the TCR repertoires found in blood. Estimated clonotype richness was generally larger for naive than for memory subsets. Rarefaction of sorted-subset datasets indicated incomplete sequencing despite the large sequencing depth. Pairwise subsampling led to the expectation that sequencing depth would affect the degree of clonotype sharing among donors. The genetic and exposure-history diversity represented was limited by the small number of donors. Clonotypes shared by all four sorted-subset donors showed higher generation probabilities than non-shared clonotypes. Across four donors, about 5% of naive CD4, approximately 3.6% of naive CD8, around 2.1% of memory CD4, and approximately 0.42% of memory CD8 clonotypes were shared.

Comment on this clone: This receptor's antigen is unknown. No much larger clonotype is one base removed from it; base qualities were not supplied.

CDR1 SGHVS and CDR2 FQNEAQ are derived from the germline V gene. V loses 3 bases, J loses 0 bases, and the germline ends lie 15 bases apart. The CDR3, from cysteine to phenylalanine, totals 17 residues. The read is trimmed to its CDR3 DNA, 51 bases read in frame from base 1. CD8 naive samples were CD45RO-negative cells positively selected for CCR7, giving a CD45RA+CCR7+ population that excluded TemRA cells. The donors were healthy, HIV-negative adults who had no recently reported acute infections or vaccinations. Only Caucasian adults living in Nashville, Tennessee, USA were represented among the donors. Blood was obtained by leukapheresis, after which PBMCs were separated by Ficoll-Histopaque density gradient centrifugation and cryopreserved in liquid nitrogen vapor phase. Analytical flow cytometry was used to check the purity and quantity of each magnetically sorted T cell population. Each sorted fraction had its genomic DNA isolated and then quantified by UV absorbance on a Nanodrop 2000c.

Using the deep immunoSEQ assay, multiplex PCR amplified TCR CDR3 regions from genomic DNA. Extracted genomic DNA from each cell subset was spread evenly across all wells of several immunoSEQ 96-well plates, with each plate serving as a replicate. For sorted subsets, around 0.2 ug of genomic DNA, equivalent to around 31,000 T cell genomes, went into each replicate PCR. Purified libraries were measured with a Qubit 3.0 fluorometer, size-checked on a Bioanalyzer 2100, and measured again with the KAPA Library Quantification kit. Each immunoSEQ 96-well plate was sequenced on its own single-read 150-cycle Illumina NextSeq 550 flow cell. The study's own analysis went as follows. The immunoSEQ output contained only junctional sequences without quality scores, so filtering could not match that applied to full-length reads. To assign V/J genes and CDR3, sequences were annotated using PyIR, a Python wrapper for IgBLAST v1.9, with IMGT germline references. Any read was removed if the V/J assignment was weak (E-value above 1e-6), the CDR3 was missing, or the read contained stop codons, out-of-frame junctions, or ambiguous translated residues. V3J clonotypes were defined by identical inferred V gene, J gene, and CDR3 amino acid sequence. Percentage overlap between repertoires was computed as shared unique clonotypes divided by the size of the smaller repertoire. RTK rarefaction, the Chao1 estimator, and Recon v2.1 estimates of unobserved clonotypes were used to assess repertoire richness. Generation probabilities were computed with OLGA for all TCRbeta clonotypes obtained by the gDNA method from several donors. In its TCRdb copy, this immuneACCESS table keeps in-frame sequences only and misses some clones. Where compared with another copy, unresolved V genes explain less than half of these, and the others have no known cause. From that table come the V and J calls and clone size; the DNA was used to work out D and trimming. The sample table records 1.5 million to 2.5 million clones; approximately 94% of these occur just once. In total, the top ten clones hold around 1% of the sample.

The clonotype was recovered from a man younger than 35 in good health. Sequenced sample: naive CD8+ T cells sorted from blood. The intended sense of this specimen's cell subset or site label: CD45RA+CCR7+. The chain was built from TRBV7-8 and TRBJ1-5, with the identity of the D gene unclear. The sequenced DNA is TGTGCCAGCAGCTTTGGGTCGGGAATGGGTAGCAATCAGCCCCAGCATTTT. Its protein reads: CASSFGSGMGSNQPQHF.